This T cell receptor (beta chain) emerged from a study of beta chain features in type 1 diabetes. Expressed TCRB transcripts were sequenced because the isolated RNA had all been reverse transcribed beforehand. Profiled with immunoSEQ multiplex PCR; TCRdb holds only in-frame clones, not every one. The data show hundreds of thousands of clones, 30% seen once. CDR1 SNHLY and CDR2 FYNNEI come from the germline V gene. This CDR3 has 15 residues. The ends lost 9 bases at V and 0 bases at J; junction bases unmatched: 9. This TCR derives from a man younger than 30 in good health. Sequenced material: naive CD4+ T cells from blood. The chain joins TRBV2 to TRBJ2-3; 7 nucleotides agree with TRBD1. CDR3 nucleotides: TGTGCCAGGACAAATCCGGGACAGAGCACAGATACGCAGTATTTT. Protein sequence: CARTNPGQSTDTQYF.